The clone carrying this T cell receptor beta chain appeared many times. The junction departs from the called germline gene at one end, perhaps through a read error. Germline CDR1 is SGHTA and CDR2 is FQGNSA. This CDR3 comprises 16 residues. This sample's time point: after trial treatment. Treatment described: LDRT plus nivolumab, ipilimumab, low-dose cyclophosphamide and aspirin (RACIN trial). The sample belongs to a study of low-dose radiotherapy and immunotherapy resistance in tumors. Alpha- and beta-chain coverage of first-strand cDNA came from TRAV- and TRBV-specific primers. TCR amplification ran 15 to 25 PCR cycles using constant-region and V-primer adapter primers. Using its own MiXCR run on the reads, TCRdb lists one record per CDR3 protein. Among around 58,000 distinct CDR3 sequences listed, around 23% were seen once.

The V and J genes are TRBV7-2 and TRBJ2-3, with 12 bases that match TRBD2. Sequenced material: PBMCs, taken after low-dose radiotherapy plus immunotherapy. The receptor was derived from a male donor with prostate cancer. As DNA, the CDR3 is TGTGCCAGCAGCCTAGCGGGGGGGCCTGGCACAGATACGCAGTATTTT. Its protein product is CASSLAGGPGTDTQYF.